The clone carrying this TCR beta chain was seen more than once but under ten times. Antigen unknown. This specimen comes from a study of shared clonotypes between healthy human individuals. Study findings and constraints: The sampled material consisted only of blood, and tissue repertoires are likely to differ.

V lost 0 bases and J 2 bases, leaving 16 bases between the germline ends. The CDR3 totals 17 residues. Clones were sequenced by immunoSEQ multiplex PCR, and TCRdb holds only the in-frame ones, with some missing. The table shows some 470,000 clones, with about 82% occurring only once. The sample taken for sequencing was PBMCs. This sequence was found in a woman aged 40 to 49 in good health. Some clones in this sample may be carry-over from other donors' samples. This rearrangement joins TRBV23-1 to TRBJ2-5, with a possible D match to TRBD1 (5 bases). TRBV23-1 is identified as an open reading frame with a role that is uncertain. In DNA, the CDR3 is TGCGCCAGCAGTCAATCTGCCAGGGTGTCTCTGCAAGAGACCCAGTACTTC. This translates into CASSQSARVSLQETQYF.